These 16 T cell receptor beta chains were all obtained from the same sample, sequenced in a study of CD8+CD57+ T cells in acquired aplastic anemia. Patients chosen for sequencing had shown CD8+CD57+ cell expansion by flow cytometry. Genomic DNA was employed as the template in profiling TCR beta VDJ and CDR3. TCRdb analysed the reads with MiXCR anew, one entry per CDR3 protein. The sample comprises about half a million distinct CDR3 sequences, 25% to 40% of which are singletons, and 0.82% rests with the top ten. The sequenced sample consisted of sorted CD4+, CD8+, or CD8+CD57+ T cells (not recorded which) from PBMCs. The receptors stem from a human donor with aplastic anemia.

V usage is TRBV19 and J usage is TRBJ1-2, with TRBD1 matching 9 bases. CDR1 LNHDA and CDR2 SQIVND come from the germline V gene (reference sequence). V shed 4 bases and J 8 bases; nucleotides not matched to a gene: 14. CDR3 length equals 16 residues. The CDR3 loop reads CASSTPGQGGRGGYTF. Written as DNA, the CDR3 is TGTGCCAGTAGTACCCCGGGACAGGGCGGTCGAGGCGGCTACACCTTC.

A note on this clonotype: The junction shows a germline mismatch at one end, possibly a read error. This rearrangement joins TRBV7-3 to TRBJ2-2; D is possibly TRBD2 (7 bases). The germline V gene encodes CDR1 SGHTA and CDR2 FQGTGA. The CDR3 is 14 residues long. CDR3 nucleotides: TGTGCCAGCAGCTTGGGGGGGCACACCGGGGAGCTGTCTTTT. This encodes CASSLGGHTGELSF.

The CDR3 sequence: CASRDSAGELFF. The CDR3 DNA sequence: TGTGCCAGCAGGGACAGTGCCGGGGAGCTGTTTTTT. The rearrangement links TRBV3-1 to TRBJ2-2, with TRBD1 as a possible D gene (6 bases). V was cut by 6 bases and J by 6 bases, with 8 bases left in between. The CDR3 totals 12 residues. The V gene's germline CDR1 is LGHDT and CDR2 YNNKEL (reference sequence).

This clonotype was picked up many times. The rearrangement links TRBV7-9 to TRBJ1-3; D gene uncertain. Germline lookup yields CDR1 SEHNR and CDR2 FQNEAQ (reference sequence). V was clipped by 5 bases and J by 4 bases, with 9 bases between them. The CDR3 contains 13 residues. The CDR3 is CASSRDAGNTIYF. The CDR3 nucleotides are TGTGCCAGCAGCCGCGACGCCGGAAACACCATATATTTT.

This clonotype was seen more than once but under ten times. V and J are TRBV24-1 and TRBJ2-3; no reliable D call. The germline V gene encodes CDR1 KGHDR and CDR2 SFDVKD. This CDR3 is 12 amino acids long. Trimming took 8 bases from V and 2 from J, leaving 7 bases between them. CDR3 in amino acids: CATKDVTDTQYF. The CDR3 DNA reads as TGTGCCACCAAGGATGTCACAGATACGCAGTATTTT.

In the case of this clonotype: Being one base from a much bigger clone, this may be a read error. The chain uses TRBV19 and TRBJ2-7, with D maybe TRBD2 (6 bases). The germline V gene has CDR1 LNHDA and CDR2 SQIVND (reference sequence). This CDR3 has 15 amino acids. V lost 0 bases to trimming and J lost 2 bases, with 11 bases between them. The CDR3 spells CASSIDRAGTYEQYF. CDR3 sequence (DNA): TGTGCCAGTAGTATAGATCGCGCGGGGACCTACGAGCAGTACTTC.

On this clonotype: This sequence may be a read error, since a much larger clone differs from it by one base. This sequence joins TRBV2 and TRBJ2-1; D not resolved. Germline V gene data show CDR1 as SNHLY and CDR2 as FYNNEI. This CDR3 has 14 residues. The CDR3 loop is CASTARSGHNGQFF. DNA for the CDR3: TGTGCCAGCACGGCTAGGTCGGGCCACAATGGGCAGTTCTTC.

To note about this clonotype: A much larger clone differs by one base, so this may be a read error. V gene TRBV19 combines with J gene TRBJ1-2; tentative D call: TRBD1 (6 bases). The CDR3 runs 15 residues. Germline CDR1 is LNHDA and CDR2 is SQIVND (reference sequence). The CDR3: CASGINREAVLGYTF. The CDR3 bases are TGTGCCAGTGGTATCAACAGGGAAGCGGTCCTAGGCTACACCTTC. Full variable domain (remainder filled in from reference TRBV19 and TRBJ1-2): DGGITQSPKYLFRKEGQNVTLSCEQNLNHDAMYWYRQDPGQGLRLIYYSQIVNDFQKGDIAEGYSVSREKKESFPLTVTSAQKNPTAFYLCASGINREAVLGYTFGSGTRLTVV.

Comment on this clonotype: Germline and junction disagree at one end, which may indicate a read error. The V and J genes are TRBV10-3 and TRBJ2-7; 9 nucleotides line up with TRBD2. The CDR3 runs 16 residues. Germline V gene sequence: CDR1 ENHRY, CDR2 SYGVKD. The CDR3 bases are TGTGCCAGCAGTCAACCTGCGGCGGGGGGGCCGGACGAGCAGTACTTC. It is translated as CASSQPAAGGPDEQYF.

This clonotype was seen more than once but under ten times. CDR3 in DNA: TGTGCCAGCAGCCAAGGGGTTGGCACTGAAGCTTTCTTT. This codes for CASSQGVGTEAFF. V and J are TRBV24-1 and TRBJ1-1; the D gene is possibly TRBD1 (5 bases). CDR3 length equals 13 residues. Germline V gene sequence: CDR1 KGHDR, CDR2 SFDVKD. The V end was cut by 11 bases, the J end by 4 bases, with 16 bases between.

This chain connects TRBV2 to TRBJ1-2, with 7 bases that match TRBD1. The CDR3 extends over 13 amino acids. Germline trimming cut 6 bases from V and 5 bases from J; bases unmatched to any gene: 6. Germline lookup yields CDR1 SNHLY and CDR2 FYNNEI. Written as DNA, the CDR3 is TGTGCCAGCAGGGAGACAGGGACATATGGCTACACCTTC. Encoded protein: CASRETGTYGYTF.

This rearrangement joins TRBV19 to TRBJ2-2; 10 bases are a match to TRBD2. Per germline, CDR1 LNHDA and CDR2 SQIVND (reference sequence). V dropped 5 bases and J dropped 4; count of bases not matched to a gene: 7. This CDR3 spans 16 amino acids. CDR3 sequence reads: CASSFAAGGATGELFF. The CDR3 region has the DNA TGTGCCAGTAGTTTCGCAGCGGGGGGGGCCACCGGGGAGCTGTTTTTT.

CDR3 protein: CASSPPTGREAFF. For the CDR3, the DNA is TGCGCCAGCAGCCCGCCCACCGGGCGTGAAGCTTTCTTT. The chain recombines TRBV4-1 with TRBJ1-1; no reliable D call. The CDR3 has 13 residues. V lost 4 bases and J 7 bases, leaving 13 bases between the germline ends. Looked up from germline, CDR1 is MGHRA and CDR2 is YSYEKL.

This clonotype has a count of ten or more. The chain is built from TRBV20-1 and TRBJ1-5, with 10 bases lining up with TRBD1. V lost 3 bases, J lost 0 bases, and 5 bases stayed unmatched. The V gene's germline CDR1 is DFQATT and CDR2 SNEGSKA (reference sequence). This CDR3 region has 16 residues. CDR3 amino acids: CSARTGGGNSNQPQHF. Written as DNA, the CDR3 is TGCAGTGCTAGGACAGGGGGCGGCAATAGCAATCAGCCCCAGCATTTT.

The rearrangement links TRBV5-1 to TRBJ1-1, with D unresolved. The germline V and J ends were trimmed by 5 bases and 2 bases, with 13 bases remaining between them. This CDR3 is built from 14 residues. Germline assignment: CDR1 SGHRS and CDR2 YFSETQ. The CDR3 is CASRGGSSNTEAFF. The CDR3 DNA follows: TGCGCCAGCAGAGGTGGCAGCTCTAACACTGAAGCTTTCTTT.

This clonotype has just one count. V and J are TRBV24-1 and TRBJ2-3; 9 nucleotides agree with TRBD1. The CDR3 consists of 16 residues. Germline values: CDR1 KGHDR, CDR2 SFDVKD. V shed 3 bases, J shed 2 bases, and the junction held 5 bases outside the gene matches. The CDR3 reads CATSDRTGAFTDTQYF. CDR3 nucleotides: TGTGCCACCAGTGATAGGACAGGGGCCTTCACAGATACGCAGTATTTT.